A single sample is the source of the 27 T cell receptor beta chains below, sequenced in a study of blood T cell repertoires in COVID-19 (dated by TCRdb to between 2020 and 2021). Library creation used the immunoSEQ multiplex PCR assay. The clones in this table, taken by TCRdb from immuneACCESS, are in-frame only. Not every clone is retained; where verified, under half of the shortfall comes from an unresolved V gene, and the cause of the rest is unknown. The sample has around 280,000 clones on record, around four fifths of them singletons. In total, the top ten clones hold 4.1% of the sample. The specimen sequenced was peripheral blood. The receptors were sampled from a woman aged 45-65 years with active or convalescent COVID-19.

V and J are TRBV30 and TRBJ2-7; the D is unclear. From germline, CDR1 is GTSNPN and CDR2 SVGIG (reference sequence). There are 11 residues in the CDR3. Trimming left V 1 base short and J 3 bases short, with 4 bases between. This CDR3 is CAWSANYEQYF. CDR3 DNA: TGTGCCTGGAGTGCAAACTACGAGCAGTACTTC.

This clone is a singleton in its sample. The genes are TRBV7-7 and TRBJ2-3; D perhaps matches TRBD2 (5 bases). This CDR3 is 13 amino acids long. Germline V CDR1 and CDR2: SSHAT, FNYEAQ (reference sequence). Between the trimmed V and J ends, which lost 5 bases and 6 bases, there was a span of 12 bases. The CDR3: CASSPQPGDTQYF. The CDR3 nucleotides are TGTGCCAGCAGCCCACAGCCGGGGGATACGCAGTATTTT.

The chain recombines TRBV5-5 with TRBJ2-2; no clear D. Per germline, CDR1 SGHKS and CDR2 YYEKEE (reference sequence). The ends were cut back, 4 bases at V and 2 bases at J, with 9 bases in the middle. The CDR3 covers 14 residues. The CDR3 reads CASSPSFNTGELFF. CDR3 sequence (DNA): TGTGCCAGCAGCCCTAGTTTTAACACCGGGGAGCTGTTTTTT.

This clone was observed once. The chain uses TRBV28 and TRBJ1-5, with TRBD1 matching over 8 bases. Trimming at V came to 3 bases and at J to 6 bases, leaving 7 bases not matched to a gene. The CDR3 loop spans 15 amino acids. CDR1 is MDHEN, CDR2 SYDVKM, per germline. The chain's CDR3 is CASSFDRGWVQPQHF. The CDR3 DNA is TGTGCCAGCAGTTTCGACAGGGGATGGGTTCAGCCCCAGCATTTT. Full variable domain (outside the CDR3, taken from reference TRBV28 and TRBJ1-5): DVKVTQSSRYLVKRTGEKVFLECVQDMDHENMFWYRQDPGLGLRLIYFSYDVKMKEKGDIPEGYSVSREKKERFSLILESASTNQTSMYLCASSFDRGWVQPQHFGDGTRLSIL.

This clone was observed a handful of times. The chain links TRBV2 to TRBJ1-2; D call uncertain. Germline assignment: CDR1 SNHLY and CDR2 FYNNEI. The CDR3 is made up of 13 amino acids. V lost 1 base to trimming and J lost 4 bases, with 7 bases between them. CDR3 bases: TGTGCCAGCAGTGAAGACATGCCCTATGGCTACACCTTC. It is translated as CASSEDMPYGYTF. Based on the CDR3 plus reference TRBV2 and TRBJ1-2, the full variable domain is EPEVTQTPSHQVTQMGQEVILRCVPISNHLYFYWYRQILGQKVEFLVSFYNNEISEKSEIFDDQFSVERPDGSNFTLKIRSTKLEDSAMYFCASSEDMPYGYTFGSGTRLTVV.

The chain has TRBV3-1 (or the pseudogene TRBV3-2) and TRBJ2-3, with D tentatively TRBD1 (5 bases). The CDR3 length is 16 residues. Germline values: CDR1 LGHDT, CDR2 YNNKEL (reference sequence). The V and J ends lost 2 bases and 5 bases respectively, with 17 bases between them. CDR3 protein: CASSQRQPRVEDTQYF. CDR3 DNA sequence: TGTGCCAGCAGCCAAAGACAACCCAGGGTTGAAGATACGCAGTATTTT.

The chain is built from TRBV28 and TRBJ2-7; 9 bases match TRBD2. Germline assignment: CDR1 MDHEN and CDR2 SYDVKM. V lost 4 bases to trimming and J lost 5 bases; unmatched junction nucleotides: 3. This CDR3 comprises 13 residues. The CDR3 here is CASSWGLADEQYF. The CDR3 DNA follows: TGTGCCAGCAGTTGGGGACTAGCAGACGAGCAGTACTTC.

The chain combines TRBV29-1 with TRBJ1-2; D uncertain. The CDR3 consists of 12 residues. Germline CDR1 is SQVTM and CDR2 is ANQGSEA. The germline V and J ends were trimmed by 7 bases and 2 bases, with 11 bases remaining between them. DNA for the CDR3: TGCAGCGCATGGCAGGCAAACTATGGCTACACCTTC. Encoded protein: CSAWQANYGYTF.

This clone showed up just a few times. The same CDR3 arises from other DNA sequences in this sample as well. Here the CDR3 reads CASSLGGGNQPQHF. Written as DNA, the CDR3 is TGTGCCAGCAGTTTGGGAGGGGGCAATCAGCCCCAGCATTTT. This rearrangement joins TRBV28 to TRBJ1-5; maybe TRBD1 (5 bases). Per the germline V gene, CDR1 is MDHEN and CDR2 is SYDVKM. CDR3 length equals 14 residues. The V end was cut by 3 bases, the J end by 2 bases, with 8 bases between.

This chain connects TRBV5-8 to TRBJ1-2; D is undetermined. The V end lost 1 base, the J end lost 4 bases, and 14 bases lay between the germline ends. CDR1 and CDR2 from the germline V gene are SGHTS and YDEGEE. This CDR3 comprises 15 residues. The CDR3 loop reads CASSLYDGVGYGYTF. The CDR3 region has the DNA TGTGCCAGCAGCTTGTATGACGGGGTCGGCTATGGCTACACCTTC. The full variable domain, in which reference TRBV5-8 and TRBJ1-2 provide the parts outside the CDR3, is EAGVTQSPTHLIKTRGQQATLRCSPISGHTSVYWYQQALGLGLQFLLWYDEGEERNRGNFPPRFSGRQFPNYSSELNVNALELEDSALYLCASSLYDGVGYGYTFGSGTRLTVV.

The V and J genes are TRBV21-1 and TRBJ1-2; TRBD1, the table's D call, lacks a check against the DNA. TRBV21-1 is labeled a pseudogene. The CDR3 consists of 19 residues. The CDR3 loop reads CASSKVLGQDRSANYGYTF. CDR3 DNA sequence: TGTGCCAGCAGCAAAGTTTTGGGTCAGGACAGATCCGCTAACTATGGCTACACCTTC.

The chain uses TRBV7-8 and TRBJ2-7, with no clear D. Between the trimmed V and J ends, which lost 1 base and 0 bases, there was a span of 10 bases. From germline, CDR1 is SGHVS and CDR2 FQNEAQ. The CDR3 consists of 15 residues. The CDR3 reads CASSLVGPSSYEQYF. The CDR3 region has the DNA TGTGCCAGCAGCTTAGTTGGCCCTAGCTCCTACGAGCAGTACTTC.

V and J are TRBV19 and TRBJ1-1; 10 nucleotides align to TRBD1. The CDR3 loop spans 12 amino acids. Trimming cost V 8 bases and J 6 bases; bases outside gene matches: 3. Germline-derived CDR1 and CDR2 are LNHDA and SQIVND (reference sequence). CDR3 DNA: TGTGCCAGTGACAGGGGGCGCGCTGAAGCTTTCTTT. This translates into CASDRGRAEAFF. The variable domain in full, with the rest retrieved from reference TRBV19 and TRBJ1-1, is DGGITQSPKYLFRKEGQNVTLSCEQNLNHDAMYWYRQDPGQGLRLIYYSQIVNDFQKGDIAEGYSVSREKKESFPLTVTSAQKNPTAFYLCASDRGRAEAFFGQGTRLTVV.

The rearrangement links TRBV28 to TRBJ2-1; TRBD1 matches 10 bases. CDR3 length: 15 amino acids. CDR1 and CDR2 from the germline V gene are MDHEN and SYDVKM. With 3 bases clipped from V and 9 bases from J, the junction kept 8 bases outside the gene matches. In nucleotides, the CDR3 is TGTGCCAGCAGTTTCAGGACAGGGGGTATAGGTGAGCAGTTCTTC. Its protein is CASSFRTGGIGEQFF.

This clone came up a few times. The chain is built from TRBV7-9 and TRBJ2-7, with D perhaps TRBD2 (5 bases). Germline values: CDR1 SEHNR, CDR2 FQNEAQ (reference sequence). The CDR3 length is 12 residues. V gave up 5 bases and J gave up 5 bases, with 10 bases separating them. The CDR3 reads CASSPTRDEQYF. Here the CDR3 DNA reads TGTGCCAGCAGCCCTACTAGGGACGAGCAGTACTTC. The full variable domain, in which reference TRBV7-9 and TRBJ2-7 provide the parts outside the CDR3, is DTGVSQNPRHKITKRGQNVTFRCDPISEHNRLYWYRQTLGQGPEFLTYFQNEAQLEKSRLLSDRFSAERPKGSFSTLEIQRTEQGDSAMYLCASSPTRDEQYFGPGTRLTVT.

V and J are TRBV7-2 and TRBJ2-7, with 8 bases aligning to TRBD2. This CDR3 has 15 amino acids. Germline assignment: CDR1 SGHTA and CDR2 FQGNSA. V was clipped by 1 base and J by 5 bases; unmatched bases: 7. This chain's CDR3 is CASSLDRGRSDEQYF. CDR3 sequence (DNA): TGTGCCAGCAGCTTAGATCGCGGGAGGAGCGACGAGCAGTACTTC.

The chain carries TRBV5-1 and TRBJ2-3; D might be TRBD2 (6 bases). Germline CDR1 is SGHRS and CDR2 is YFSETQ. V lost 2 bases and J lost 0, with 10 bases in between. The CDR3 covers 15 residues. The CDR3 DNA sequence: TGCGCCAGCAGCTTCCTTAGCGGTAGCACAGATACGCAGTATTTT. It encodes CASSFLSGSTDTQYF.

This rearrangement joins TRBV3-1 (or the pseudogene TRBV3-2) to TRBJ1-6; D is unclear. Trimming took off 8 bases at V and 0 bases at J, with 8 bases between the two ends. The germline gives CDR1 LGHDT, CDR2 YNNKEL (reference sequence). This CDR3 is 14 amino acids long. As DNA, the CDR3 is TGTGCCAGCGGTGGGAGCTCCTATAATTCACCCCTCCACTTT. Translating it yields CASGGSSYNSPLHF.

This chain connects TRBV28 to TRBJ1-1; weak D call: TRBD1 (6 bases). The CDR3 runs 11 residues. V was pared by 3 bases and J by 8 bases, with 7 bases between. Looked up from germline, CDR1 is MDHEN and CDR2 is SYDVKM. CDR3 nucleotide sequence: TGTGCCAGCAGTTTCGGACAGGAAGCTTTCTTT. Translation gives CASSFGQEAFF.

The rearrangement joins TRBV5-1 to TRBJ1-3; D ambiguous. V was shortened by 3 bases and J by 16 bases, with 20 bases between the two germline ends. Germline CDR1 is SGHRS and CDR2 is YFSETQ. The CDR3 consists of 13 residues. The chain's CDR3 is CASSSMTREASYF. The CDR3 nucleotides are TGCGCCAGCAGCTCGATGACACGGGAAGCGTCGTATTTT.

The chain joins TRBV9 to TRBJ2-2; the match to TRBD2 covers 9 bases. The CDR3 totals 17 residues. The germline V gene has CDR1 SGDLS and CDR2 YYNGEE. Trimming removed 0 bases from V and 5 bases from J; junction bases left unmatched: 8. The CDR3 spells CASSVGSSGSGTGELFF. The CDR3 DNA is TGTGCCAGCAGCGTAGGTAGTAGCGGGAGTGGTACCGGGGAGCTGTTTTTT.

The gene calls are TRBV7-9 and TRBJ1-1, with 9 positions matching TRBD1. Trimming took 5 bases from V and 1 from J; bases not matched to a gene: 8. Germline values: CDR1 SEHNR, CDR2 FQNEAQ (reference sequence). The CDR3 contains 16 residues. The chain's CDR3 is CASSGRVGQGNTEAFF. CDR3 nucleotide sequence: TGTGCCAGCAGCGGACGGGTGGGACAGGGGAACACTGAAGCTTTCTTT.

The V gene is TRBV2, the J gene TRBJ2-1, with 9 bases aligning to TRBD2. J gave up 7 bases and V 5 bases, and 9 bases lay outside the gene matches. The CDR3 spans 15 residues. Germline CDR1 reads SNHLY; CDR2 reads FYNNEI. The chain's CDR3 is CASSFSGRVGNEQFF. The DNA of the CDR3 is TGTGCCAGCAGTTTTAGCGGGAGAGTCGGTAATGAGCAGTTCTTC.

The rearrangement joins TRBV7-9 to TRBJ1-1; TRBD1 matches 10 bases. This CDR3 comprises 15 residues. J was trimmed by 5 bases and V by 3 bases; bases with no gene match: 6. Germline V gene sequence: CDR1 SEHNR, CDR2 FQNEAQ (reference sequence). CDR3: CASSLGQGFRTEAFF. The CDR3 coding sequence is TGTGCCAGCAGCTTGGGACAGGGGTTTAGAACTGAAGCTTTCTTT.

This sequence joins TRBV3-1 (or the pseudogene TRBV3-2) and TRBJ1-2; 7 bases are shared with TRBD1. V shed 2 bases, J shed 8 bases, and the junction held 5 bases outside the gene matches. CDR3 length: 13 residues. CDR1 and CDR2 (germline): LGHDT, YNNKEL (reference sequence). CDR3 amino acids: CASSQRQGRGYTF. CDR3 DNA: TGTGCCAGCAGCCAAAGACAGGGCCGGGGCTACACCTTC.

This rearrangement joins TRBV9 to TRBJ2-5; perhaps TRBD2 as D (5 bases). Germline V lookup: CDR1 SGDLS, CDR2 YYNGEE. The CDR3 is made up of 16 amino acids. Trimming left V 0 bases short and J 2 bases short, with 14 bases between. The CDR3 DNA reads as TGTGCCAGCAGCGTAGCTGGGTGGGAGCTACAAGAGACCCAGTACTTC. It yields the protein CASSVAGWELQETQYF.

The chain links TRBV28 to TRBJ2-7, with 7 bases identical to TRBD2. J was trimmed by 5 bases and V by 9 bases; bases with no gene match: 13. Germline V CDR1 and CDR2: MDHEN, SYDVKM. CDR3 length: 14 residues. This chain's CDR3 is CASTKRDPLHEQYF. Written as DNA, the CDR3 is TGTGCCAGTACCAAGCGGGATCCCCTCCACGAGCAGTACTTC.